One sample yielded the 9 T cell receptor beta chains listed below, sequenced in a study of T cells after yellow fever vaccination. Each CDR3 protein gets one entry after TCRdb re-called the 5' RACE reads with MiXCR. The data contain nearly 300,000 distinct CDR3 sequences, around 9.3% of them seen just once; the ten biggest clones take up around 3.5%. Sequenced material: CD4+ T cells sorted from PBMCs, taken 5 days after the yellow fever booster vaccination. The source is a young man who received the YFV17D yellow fever vaccine.

This clonotype was seen a few times. The gene calls are TRBV20-1 and TRBJ1-2; TRBD1 is a possible D gene (5 bases). Trimming shortened V by 3 bases and J by 6 bases, and 11 bases separated the two germline ends. The CDR3 spans 12 residues. From germline, CDR1 is DFQATT and CDR2 SNEGSKA (reference sequence). The CDR3 nucleotides are TGCAGTGCTAGCGAGGGGCCAAATGGCTACACCTTC. Translation gives CSASEGPNGYTF.

The chain links TRBV7-2 to TRBJ1-1; D is ambiguous. This CDR3 has 13 amino acids. Germline V gene data show CDR1 as SGHTA and CDR2 as FQGNSA. V was clipped by 0 bases and J by 7 bases, with 9 bases between them. CDR3 sequence: CASSLAPGLEAFF. The CDR3 DNA is TGTGCCAGCAGCTTAGCGCCCGGGCTTGAAGCTTTCTTT.

This clonotype was recorded at least ten times. J is TRBJ2-1 and V is TRBV10-3, with 8 bases identical to TRBD2. CDR3 length: 15 amino acids. V lost 0 bases and J lost 2; bases outside the gene matches: 0. Germline CDR1 and CDR2: ENHRY and SYGVKD. CDR3 DNA: TGTGCCATCAGTGAGTCTAGCGGGGCCTACAATGAGCAGTTCTTC. Protein product: CAISESSGAYNEQFF.

This clonotype appeared a few times. CDR3 nucleotides: TGTGCCAGCTTCCAGGACAGGATCACCGGGGAGCTGTTTTTT. It encodes CASFQDRITGELFF. V and J are TRBV2 and TRBJ2-2; 7 bases match TRBD1. With 8 bases clipped from V and 4 bases from J, the junction kept 7 bases outside the gene matches. The CDR3 extends over 14 amino acids. Germline V gene data show CDR1 as SNHLY and CDR2 as FYNNEI.

The chain uses TRBV21-1 and TRBJ2-7; TRBD1, the table's D call, was not compared with the DNA. TRBV21-1 is labeled a pseudogene. The CDR3 spans 14 residues. The CDR3 DNA sequence: TGTGCCAGCAGCAAATGGGACAGAGATTACGAGCAGTACTTC. Amino acids: CASSKWDRDYEQYF.

The rearrangement joins TRBV18 to TRBJ2-7, with 9 positions matching TRBD1. J gave up 6 bases and V 0 bases, and 6 bases lay outside the gene matches. The length of the CDR3 is 15 residues. Germline V CDR1 and CDR2: KGHSH, LQKENI. The CDR3, as DNA: TGTGCCAGCTCACCACCGGGACAGGGTAAAGGCGAGCAGTACTTC. This translates into CASSPPGQGKGEQYF.

This clonotype was seen at least ten times. This chain uses TRBV6-1 with TRBJ1-1, with D unresolved. Trimming left V 5 bases short and J 8 bases short, with 6 bases between. Germline V CDR1 and CDR2: MNHNS, SASEGT. The CDR3 covers 10 residues. CDR3 coding DNA: TGTGCCAGCAGTACTGGCGAAGCTTTCTTT. This codes for CASSTGEAFF.

This clonotype turned up a few times. The rearrangement uses TRBV12-5 and TRBJ1-1; weak D call: TRBD1 (5 bases). Per germline, CDR1 LGHNT and CDR2 FRNRAP. The CDR3 is 13 residues long. V dropped 7 bases and J dropped 8 bases, with 17 bases sitting between them. The CDR3 nucleotides are TGTGCTAGTGCCTCCATTCCCGGGGACGAAGCTTTCTTT. It codes for CASASIPGDEAFF.

The genes are TRBV7-2 and TRBJ1-5; D might be TRBD1 (6 bases). The CDR3 is made up of 14 amino acids. Trimming took 3 bases from V and 6 from J, leaving 12 bases between them. Germline CDR1 SGHTA, CDR2 FQGNSA. The CDR3 sequence: CASSFLQGGQPQHF. The CDR3 DNA is TGTGCCAGCAGCTTCTTACAGGGCGGTCAGCCCCAGCATTTT.